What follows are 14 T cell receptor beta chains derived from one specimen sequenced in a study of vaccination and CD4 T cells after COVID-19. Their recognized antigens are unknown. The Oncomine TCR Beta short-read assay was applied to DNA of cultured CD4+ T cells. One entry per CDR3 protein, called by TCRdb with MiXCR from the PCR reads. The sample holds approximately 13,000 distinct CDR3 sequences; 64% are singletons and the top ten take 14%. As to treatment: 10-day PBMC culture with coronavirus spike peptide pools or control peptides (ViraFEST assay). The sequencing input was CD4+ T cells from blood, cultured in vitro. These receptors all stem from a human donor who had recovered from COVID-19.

CDR3: CASKVGGRYNEQFF. CDR3 sequence (DNA): TGTGCCAGCAAAGTGGGGGGTAGATACAATGAGCAGTTCTTC. The chain uses TRBV7-2 and TRBJ2-1; tentatively, D is TRBD2 (6 bases). Germline V gene lookup returns CDR1 SGHTA and CDR2 FQGNSA. Trimming took 7 bases from V and 4 from J, leaving 14 bases between them. The CDR3 is 14 residues long.

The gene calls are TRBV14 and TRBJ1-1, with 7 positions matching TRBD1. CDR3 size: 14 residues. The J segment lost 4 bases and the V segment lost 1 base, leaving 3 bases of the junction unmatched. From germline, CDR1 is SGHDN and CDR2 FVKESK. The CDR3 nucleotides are TGTGCCAGCAGCCAAGCCAGGGGGGGCACTGAAGCTTTCTTT. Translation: CASSQARGGTEAFF.

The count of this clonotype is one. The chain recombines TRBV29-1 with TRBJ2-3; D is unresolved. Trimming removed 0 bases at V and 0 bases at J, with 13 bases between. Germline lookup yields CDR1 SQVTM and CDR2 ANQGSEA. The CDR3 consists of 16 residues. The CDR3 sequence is CSVEDMQDRSTDTQYF. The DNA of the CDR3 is TGCAGCGTTGAAGATATGCAGGACCGAAGCACAGATACGCAGTATTTT.

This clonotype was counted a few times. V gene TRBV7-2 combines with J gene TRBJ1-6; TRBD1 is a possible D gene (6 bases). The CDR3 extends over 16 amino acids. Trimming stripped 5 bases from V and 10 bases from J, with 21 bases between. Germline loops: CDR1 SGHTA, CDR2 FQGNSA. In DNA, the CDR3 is TGTGCCAGCAGCGGCCAGGCACAGGGAGGTTGGTCACCCCTCCACTTT. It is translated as CASSGQAQGGWSPLHF.

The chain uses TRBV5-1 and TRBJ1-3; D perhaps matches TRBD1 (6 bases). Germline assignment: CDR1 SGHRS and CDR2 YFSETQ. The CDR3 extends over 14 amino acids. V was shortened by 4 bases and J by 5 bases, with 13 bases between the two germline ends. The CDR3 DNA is TGCGCCAGCAGCCCGGGGGGGCCCAGAAACACCATATATTTT. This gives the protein CASSPGGPRNTIYF.

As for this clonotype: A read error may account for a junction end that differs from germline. The CDR3, as DNA: TGTGCCAGCTCACCGACTAGCGGGAGGCCCTCGGGGGACTTC. Amino acids: CASSPTSGRPSGDF. This sequence joins TRBV18 and TRBJ2-7, with 13 bases identical to TRBD2. The CDR3 extends over 14 amino acids. CDR1 and CDR2 from the germline V gene are KGHSH and LQKENI.

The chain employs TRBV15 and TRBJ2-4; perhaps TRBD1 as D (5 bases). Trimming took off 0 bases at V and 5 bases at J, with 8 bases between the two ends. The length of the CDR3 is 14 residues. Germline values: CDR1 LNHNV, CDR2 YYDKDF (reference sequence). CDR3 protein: CATSRDPGQNIQYF. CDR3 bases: TGTGCCACCAGCAGAGATCCAGGGCAAAACATTCAGTACTTC.

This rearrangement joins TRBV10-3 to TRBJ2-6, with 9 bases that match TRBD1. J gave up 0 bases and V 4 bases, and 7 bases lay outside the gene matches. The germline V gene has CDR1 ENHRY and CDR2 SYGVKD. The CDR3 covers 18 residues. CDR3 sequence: CAISGRQGVPSGANVLTF. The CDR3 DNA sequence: TGTGCCATCAGTGGAAGACAGGGGGTTCCCTCTGGGGCCAACGTCCTGACTTTC.

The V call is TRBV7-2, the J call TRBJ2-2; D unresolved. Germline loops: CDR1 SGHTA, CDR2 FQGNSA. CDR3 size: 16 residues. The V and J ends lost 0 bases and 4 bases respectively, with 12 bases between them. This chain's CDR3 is CASSLAPPRVTGELFF. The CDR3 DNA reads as TGTGCCAGCAGCTTAGCTCCCCCCCGGGTCACCGGGGAGCTGTTTTTT.

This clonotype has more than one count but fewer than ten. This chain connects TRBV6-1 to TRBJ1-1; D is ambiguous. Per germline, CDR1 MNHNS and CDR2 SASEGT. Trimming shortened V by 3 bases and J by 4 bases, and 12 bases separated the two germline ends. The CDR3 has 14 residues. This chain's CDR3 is CASSEVGRSTEAFF. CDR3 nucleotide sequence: TGTGCCAGCAGTGAGGTCGGGAGATCCACTGAAGCTTTCTTT.

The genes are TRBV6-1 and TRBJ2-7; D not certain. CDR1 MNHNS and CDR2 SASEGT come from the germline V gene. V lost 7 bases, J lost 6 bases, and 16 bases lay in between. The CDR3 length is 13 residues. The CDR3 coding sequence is TGTGCCAGCAATAGTCCCCCCCTCGGCGAGCAGTACTTC. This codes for CASNSPPLGEQYF.

CDR3 nucleotide sequence: TGTGCCAGCAGCTGGGGAGCTAACTATGGCTACACCTTC. It encodes CASSWGANYGYTF. The V call is TRBV6-2 or TRBV6-3, the J call TRBJ1-2, with D uncertain. Germline assignment: CDR1 MNHEY and CDR2 SVGEGT. The CDR3 runs to 13 residues. Trimming removed 6 bases from V and 0 bases from J, with 8 bases in between.

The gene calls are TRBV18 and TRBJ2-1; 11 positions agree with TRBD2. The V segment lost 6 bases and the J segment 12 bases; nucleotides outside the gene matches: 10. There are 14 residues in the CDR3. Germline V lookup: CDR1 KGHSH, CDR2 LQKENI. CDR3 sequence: CASSPVVAGGLQFF. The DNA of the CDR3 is TGTGCCAGCTCGCCCGTGGTAGCGGGGGGGTTGCAGTTCTTC.

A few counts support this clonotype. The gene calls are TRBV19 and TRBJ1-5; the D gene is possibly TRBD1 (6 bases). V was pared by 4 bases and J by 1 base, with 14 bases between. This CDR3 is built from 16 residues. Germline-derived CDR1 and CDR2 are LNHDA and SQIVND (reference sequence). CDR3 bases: TGTGCCAGTAGTACAGGGGCAGGGGAGAGCAATCAGCCCCAGCATTTT. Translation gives CASSTGAGESNQPQHF.